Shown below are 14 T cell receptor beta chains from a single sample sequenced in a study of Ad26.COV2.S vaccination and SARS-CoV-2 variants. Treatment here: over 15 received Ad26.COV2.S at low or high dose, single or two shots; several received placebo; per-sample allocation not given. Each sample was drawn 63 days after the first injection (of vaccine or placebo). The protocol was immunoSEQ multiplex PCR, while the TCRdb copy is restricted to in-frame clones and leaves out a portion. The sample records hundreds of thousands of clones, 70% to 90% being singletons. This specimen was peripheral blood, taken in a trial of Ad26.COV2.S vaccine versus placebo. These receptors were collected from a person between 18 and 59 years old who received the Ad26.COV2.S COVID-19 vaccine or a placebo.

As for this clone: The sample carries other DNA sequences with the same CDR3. CDR3 protein: CASSPGEKLFF. The CDR3 coding sequence is TGTGCCAGTAGTCCAGGGGAAAAACTGTTTTTT. The chain uses TRBV19 and TRBJ1-4, with D perhaps TRBD1 (5 bases). The CDR3 has 11 amino acids. V was pared by 5 bases and J by 8 bases, with 6 bases between. Germline V gives CDR1 LNHDA, CDR2 SQIVND (reference sequence).

Here the CDR3 reads CASSPALGQGSNEQFF. CDR3 bases: TGTGCCAGCAGCCCCGCCCTTGGACAGGGCTCCAATGAGCAGTTCTTC. J is TRBJ2-1 and V is TRBV7-3; 8 bases are a match to TRBD1. CDR3 size: 16 residues. Per the germline V gene, CDR1 is SGHTA and CDR2 is FQGTGA. Trimming took 5 bases from V and 6 from J; bases not matched to a gene: 12.

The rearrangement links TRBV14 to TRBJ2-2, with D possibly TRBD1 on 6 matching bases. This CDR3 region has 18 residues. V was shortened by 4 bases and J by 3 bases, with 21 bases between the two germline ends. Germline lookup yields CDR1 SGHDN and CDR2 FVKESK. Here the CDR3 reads CASSRKGSGATYTGELFF. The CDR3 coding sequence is TGTGCCAGCAGCCGGAAGGGGTCAGGGGCTACTTACACCGGGGAGCTGTTTTTT.

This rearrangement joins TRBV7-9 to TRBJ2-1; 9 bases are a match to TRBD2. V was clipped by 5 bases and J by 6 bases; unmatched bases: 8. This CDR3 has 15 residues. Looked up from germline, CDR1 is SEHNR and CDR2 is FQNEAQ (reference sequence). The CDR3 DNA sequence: TGTGCCAGCAGCAAACCGGGACTAGCCGTCAATGAGCAGTTCTTC. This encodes CASSKPGLAVNEQFF.

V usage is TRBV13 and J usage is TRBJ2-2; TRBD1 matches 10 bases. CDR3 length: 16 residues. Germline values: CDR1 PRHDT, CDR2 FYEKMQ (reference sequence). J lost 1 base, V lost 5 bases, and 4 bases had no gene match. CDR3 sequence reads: CASSPGTGVNTGELFF. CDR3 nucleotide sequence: TGTGCCAGCAGCCCGGGGACAGGGGTGAACACCGGGGAGCTGTTTTTT.

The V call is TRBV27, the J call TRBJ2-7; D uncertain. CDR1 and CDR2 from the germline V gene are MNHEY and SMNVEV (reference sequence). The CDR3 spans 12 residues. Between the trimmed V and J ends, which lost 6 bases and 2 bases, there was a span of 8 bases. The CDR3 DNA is TGTGCCAGCAGAGCCTCCGCCTACGAGCAGTACTTC. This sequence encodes CASRASAYEQYF.

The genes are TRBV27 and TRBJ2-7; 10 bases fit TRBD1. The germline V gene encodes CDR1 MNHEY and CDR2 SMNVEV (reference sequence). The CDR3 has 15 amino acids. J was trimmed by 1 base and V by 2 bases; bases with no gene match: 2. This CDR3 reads CASSLTGQGSYEQYF. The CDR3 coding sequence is TGTGCCAGCAGTTTAACGGGACAGGGGTCCTACGAGCAGTACTTC.

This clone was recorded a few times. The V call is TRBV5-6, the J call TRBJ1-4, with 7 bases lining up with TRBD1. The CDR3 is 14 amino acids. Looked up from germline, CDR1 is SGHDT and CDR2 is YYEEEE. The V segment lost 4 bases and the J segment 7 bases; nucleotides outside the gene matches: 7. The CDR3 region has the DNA TGTGCCAGCAGCACCACAGGACAGGCTGAAAAACTGTTTTTT. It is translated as CASSTTGQAEKLFF. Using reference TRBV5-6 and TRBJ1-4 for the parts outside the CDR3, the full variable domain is DAGVTQSPTHLIKTRGQQVTLRCSPKSGHDTVSWYQQALGQGPQFIFQYYEEEERQRGNFPDRFSGHQFPNYSSELNVNALLLGDSALYLCASSTTGQAEKLFFGSGTQLSVL.

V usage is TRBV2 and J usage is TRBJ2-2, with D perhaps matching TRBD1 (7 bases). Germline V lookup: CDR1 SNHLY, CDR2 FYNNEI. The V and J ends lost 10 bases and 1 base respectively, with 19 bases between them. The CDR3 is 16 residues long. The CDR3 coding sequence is TGTGCCACCGCCCCCCAGGGGGGAGAGAACACCGGGGAGCTGTTTTTT. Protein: CATAPQGGENTGELFF.

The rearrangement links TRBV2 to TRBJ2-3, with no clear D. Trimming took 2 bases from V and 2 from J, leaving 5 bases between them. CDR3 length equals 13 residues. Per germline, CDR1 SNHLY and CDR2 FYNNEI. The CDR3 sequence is CASSERFTDTQYF. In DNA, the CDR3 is TGTGCCAGCAGTGAAAGATTCACAGATACGCAGTATTTT.

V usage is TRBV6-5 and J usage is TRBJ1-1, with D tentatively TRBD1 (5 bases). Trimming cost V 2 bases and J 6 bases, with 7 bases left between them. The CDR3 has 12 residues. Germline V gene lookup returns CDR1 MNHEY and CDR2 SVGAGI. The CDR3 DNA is TGTGCCAGCAGTTACCGGGGGGCTGAAGCTTTCTTT. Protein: CASSYRGAEAFF.

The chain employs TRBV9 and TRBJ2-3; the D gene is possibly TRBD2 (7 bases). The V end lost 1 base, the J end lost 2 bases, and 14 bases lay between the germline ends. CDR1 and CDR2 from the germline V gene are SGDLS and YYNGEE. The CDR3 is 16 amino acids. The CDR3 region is CASSVRGGLFTDTQYF. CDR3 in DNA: TGTGCCAGCAGCGTAAGGGGGGGGCTCTTCACAGATACGCAGTATTTT.

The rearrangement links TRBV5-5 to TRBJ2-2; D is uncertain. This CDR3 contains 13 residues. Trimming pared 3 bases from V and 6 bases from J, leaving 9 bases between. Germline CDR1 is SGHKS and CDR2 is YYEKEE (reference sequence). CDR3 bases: TGTGCCAGCAGCTCGGTCCCCCCCGGGGAGCTGTTTTTT. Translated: CASSSVPPGELFF.

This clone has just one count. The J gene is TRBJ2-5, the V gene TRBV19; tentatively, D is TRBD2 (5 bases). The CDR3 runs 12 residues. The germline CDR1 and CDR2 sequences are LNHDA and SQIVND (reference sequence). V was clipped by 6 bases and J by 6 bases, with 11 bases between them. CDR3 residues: CASSPGSKTQYF. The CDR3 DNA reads TGTGCCAGTAGCCCGGGGTCGAAGACCCAGTACTTC.